This T cell receptor (beta chain) is drawn from a study of T cell repertoires in cytomegalovirus infection. Whole-study results and caveats: Summed public TCR beta family frequency identified CMV carriers bearing the relevant HLA. The response measured ex vivo was dominated by TCR beta clonotypes (HLA-C-restricted and CMV-specific).

Concerning this clonotype itself: The target antigen is unknown.

TCRdb fed the reads into MiXCR, producing one record per CDR3 protein. Seen here are around 94,000 distinct CDR3 sequences, about 17% observed once, and the top ten hold roughly 8%. The V and J ends lost 3 bases and 3 bases respectively, with 18 bases between them. The CDR3 loop spans 16 amino acids. The V call is TRBV23-1, the J call TRBJ2-7; D is unclear. TRBV23-1 is recorded as an ORF, its role being uncertain. The source is a human donor in good health (CMV status not recorded). Some clones in this sample may be carry-over from other donors' samples. Sequencing was carried out using PBMCs. CDR3 coding DNA: TGCGCCAGCAGTCACGGGCCTACCCCCCACAACTACGAGCAGTACTTC. Protein sequence: CASSHGPTPHNYEQYF.